This TCR beta chain was profiled in a study of blood T cell repertoires in COVID-19 (TCRdb year 2020). The study in broad terms: Samples covering the acute and convalescent phases of COVID-19 were provided by collaborators in the United States, Italy and Spain. The dataset comprised deeply sampled blood TCRbeta repertoires from subjects exposed to, actively infected with, or recovered from COVID-19. Samples came from the ongoing ImmuneRACE study (first 160 participants) plus 1,254 subjects from 6 global collaborators. The prospective study material was composed of cDNA or gDNA derived from T cells, B-cell-depleted T cells, or PBMCs. A freely available public database, intended as a resource for researchers studying the immune response to SARS-CoV-2, is where the repertoires were released. Nearly every sample came with metadata listing a de-identified subject ID, COVID-19 status, age in years and sex. HLA class I and class II types, where available, came from metadata supplied by the sample provider rather than from assay-based typing.

Each collaborating institution followed its own protocols to collect whole blood in K2EDTA tubes. For TCRbeta analysis, collaborator samples were shipped as frozen whole blood, as isolated PBMCs, or as DNA extracted from either sample type. TCRbeta CDR3 regions were amplified from genomic DNA by means of the immunoSEQ Assay, a bias-controlled multiplex PCR. The authors' pipeline ran thus. Nucleated cell counts per sample were estimated from amplification of reference gene primers within the assay. Sequence reads were collapsed and filtered to measure the absolute abundance of every unique TCRbeta CDR3 rearrangement. Productive Simpson clonality was computed per sample as the square root of Simpson's diversity index over productive rearrangements. Here the immuneACCESS table is served through TCRdb, limited to in-frame sequences with V and J called. Missing clones are a known gap in these copies; in checked studies unresolved V genes cover under half, and the rest lacks a known reason. V and J calls and clone size are those listed in that table; D and trimming were worked out from the DNA. Present in this sample are 250,000 to 300,000 clones, around 81% of which were seen just once. The top ten constitute 2.5% to 3% of the sample.

General conclusions and limits of the study: Clinical and demographic metadata were provided uncurated, with the amount varying by source and participant.

The CDR3 covers 14 residues, taking in both the cysteine and the phenylalanine. Of all the DNA, just the CDR3 is kept, 42 bases in frame from base 1. Cut back by 0 bases and 2 bases, the V and J ends lie 9 bases apart. CDR1 SGDLS and CDR2 YYNGEE were looked up in the germline V gene. About this clone itself: The target of this receptor is not known. No qualities accompany the bases; no much larger clone lies one base away.

The chain is assembled from TRBV9 and TRBJ2-7; the D region possibly corresponds to TRBD1 (6 bases align). Sequenced: peripheral blood. The source of this sequence is a woman in her sixties or seventies with active or convalescent COVID-19. The bases are TGTGCCAGCAGCGTAGCAGGGGAAGCCTACGAGCAGTACTTC. Its protein reads: CASSVAGEAYEQYF.